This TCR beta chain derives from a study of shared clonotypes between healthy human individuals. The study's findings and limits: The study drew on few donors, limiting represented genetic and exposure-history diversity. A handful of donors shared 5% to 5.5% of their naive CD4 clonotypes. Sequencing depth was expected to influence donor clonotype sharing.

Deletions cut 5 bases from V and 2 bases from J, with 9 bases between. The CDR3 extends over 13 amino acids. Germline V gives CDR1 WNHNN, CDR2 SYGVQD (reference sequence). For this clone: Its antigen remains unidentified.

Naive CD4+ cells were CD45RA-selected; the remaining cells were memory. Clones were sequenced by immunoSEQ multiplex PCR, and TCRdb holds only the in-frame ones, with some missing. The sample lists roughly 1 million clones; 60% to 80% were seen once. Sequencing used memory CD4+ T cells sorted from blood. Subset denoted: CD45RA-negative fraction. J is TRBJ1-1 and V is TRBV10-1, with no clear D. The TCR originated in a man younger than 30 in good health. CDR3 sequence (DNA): TGCGCCAGCAGTCTTGACACCAACACTGAAGCTTTCTTT. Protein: CASSLDTNTEAFF.